The 5 T cell receptor beta chains reported below all come from one sample, sequenced in a study of technical replicates of blood from a handful of donors. Clones were sequenced by immunoSEQ multiplex PCR, and TCRdb holds only the in-frame ones, with some missing. Of more than 65,000 clones listed, around 96% are singletons. The sample consisted of T cells isolated from PBMCs. Receptors originate from a human donor in good health.

This clone was detected only once. This sequence joins TRBV5-1 and TRBJ1-2; D is perhaps TRBD1 (6 bases). Germline CDR1 and CDR2: SGHRS and YFSETQ. This CDR3 has 14 residues. V was clipped by 0 bases and J by 4 bases, with 10 bases between them. The CDR3, as DNA: TGCGCCAGCAGCTTGGGACAGGATATCTATGGCTACACCTTC. This sequence encodes CASSLGQDIYGYTF.

The CDR3: CASGQAEAFF. The CDR3 region has the DNA TGTGCCAGCGGACAGGCTGAAGCTTTCTTT. This chain links TRBV28 with TRBJ1-1; 7 bases agree with TRBD1. This CDR3 has 10 amino acids. The V segment lost 8 bases and the J segment 6 bases; nucleotides outside the gene matches: 0. Germline assignment: CDR1 MDHEN and CDR2 SYDVKM.

The CDR3 bases are TGTGCCAGGTGGCTCGAACCATCGGGACAGCGGAACACTGAAGCTTTCTTT. Translation gives CARWLEPSGQRNTEAFF. The V gene is TRBV2, the J gene TRBJ1-1; TRBD1 aligns across 7 bases. The V gene's germline CDR1 is SNHLY and CDR2 FYNNEI. The CDR3 loop spans 17 amino acids. The V and J ends lost 9 bases and 1 base, in that order; junction bases with no gene match: 17. Full variable domain (rest looked up from reference TRBV2 and TRBJ1-1): EPEVTQTPSHQVTQMGQEVILRCVPISNHLYFYWYRQILGQKVEFLVSFYNNEISEKSEIFDDQFSVERPDGSNFTLKIRSTKLEDSAMYFCARWLEPSGQRNTEAFFGQGTRLTVV.

This chain's CDR3 is CASREQVSYEQYF. The CDR3 coding sequence is TGCGCCAGCAGGGAACAGGTATCCTACGAGCAGTACTTC. J is TRBJ2-7 and V is TRBV10-2, with D tentatively TRBD1 (5 bases). The CDR3 runs to 13 residues. Germline CDR1 WSHSY, CDR2 SAAADI. Trimming removed 6 bases from V and 1 base from J, with 10 bases in between.

This chain links TRBV11-2 with TRBJ2-7; the match to TRBD2 covers 7 bases. Germline assignment: CDR1 SGHAT and CDR2 FQNNGV. The CDR3 runs 13 residues. Trimming at V came to 10 bases and at J to 1 base, leaving 7 bases not matched to a gene. The CDR3 here is CATATGLSYEQYF. CDR3 in DNA: TGTGCCACCGCAACGGGACTATCCTACGAGCAGTACTTC.